The TCR beta chain described here comes from a study of early T cells in non-severe SARS-CoV-2 infection. Germline values: CDR1 SQVTM, CDR2 ANQGSEA. The CDR3 is 11 residues long. Between the trimmed V and J ends, which lost 8 bases and 4 bases, there was a span of 11 bases. Individual cDNA molecules received unique molecular identifiers during library preparation. One entry per CDR3 protein, called by TCRdb with MiXCR from the 5' RACE reads. The sample contains 76,000 or so distinct CDR3 sequences, around 11% of which appear only once. This clonotype is medium-sized (0.01 to 0.1%) within its sample. Its target is not known. Whole-study findings and limits: Anti-spike CD8 specificities were favored by VDJdb matching, whose results missed private and CD4 specificities.

The chain has TRBV29-1 and TRBJ2-5; D might be TRBD1 or TRBD2, each matching 6 bases. This TCR came from an adult who was a healthcare worker with PCR-confirmed SARS-CoV-2 infection or an uninfected control (not recorded which). Material: whole blood. In DNA form, the CDR3 reads TGCAGCATAGGGGGGTTAGAGACCCAGTACTTC. Its protein product is CSIGGLETQYF. The complete variable domain, with remaining parts taken from reference TRBV29-1 and TRBJ2-5, reads SAVISQKPSRDICQRGTSLTIQCQVDSQVTMMFWYRQQPGQSLTLIATANQGSEATYESGFVIDKFPISRPNLTFSTLTVSNMSPEDSSIYLCSIGGLETQYFGPGTRLLVL.